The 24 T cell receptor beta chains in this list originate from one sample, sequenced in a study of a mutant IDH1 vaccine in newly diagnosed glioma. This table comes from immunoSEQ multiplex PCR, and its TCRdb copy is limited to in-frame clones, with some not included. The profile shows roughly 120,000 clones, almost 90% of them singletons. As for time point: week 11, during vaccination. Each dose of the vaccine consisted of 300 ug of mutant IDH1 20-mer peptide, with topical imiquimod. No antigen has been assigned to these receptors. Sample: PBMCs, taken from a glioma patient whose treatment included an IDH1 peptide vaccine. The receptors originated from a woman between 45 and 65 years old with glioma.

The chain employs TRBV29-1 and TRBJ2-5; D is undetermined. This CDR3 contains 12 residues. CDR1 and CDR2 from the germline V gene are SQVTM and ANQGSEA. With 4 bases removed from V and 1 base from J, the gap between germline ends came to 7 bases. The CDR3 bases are TGCAGCGTTGGAAGGCCCCAAGAGACCCAGTACTTC. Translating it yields CSVGRPQETQYF.

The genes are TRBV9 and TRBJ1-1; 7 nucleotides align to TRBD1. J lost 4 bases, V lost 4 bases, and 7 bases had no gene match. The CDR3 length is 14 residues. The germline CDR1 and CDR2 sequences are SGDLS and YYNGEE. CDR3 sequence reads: CASSPPRGGTEAFF. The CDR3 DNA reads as TGTGCCAGCAGCCCTCCCAGGGGGGGCACTGAAGCTTTCTTT.

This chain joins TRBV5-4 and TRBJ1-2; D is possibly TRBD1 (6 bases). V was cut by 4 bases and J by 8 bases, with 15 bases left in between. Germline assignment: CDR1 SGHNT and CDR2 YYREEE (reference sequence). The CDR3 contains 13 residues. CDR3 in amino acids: CASSAVQGSGYTF. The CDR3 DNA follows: TGTGCCAGCAGCGCCGTACAGGGAAGCGGCTACACCTTC.

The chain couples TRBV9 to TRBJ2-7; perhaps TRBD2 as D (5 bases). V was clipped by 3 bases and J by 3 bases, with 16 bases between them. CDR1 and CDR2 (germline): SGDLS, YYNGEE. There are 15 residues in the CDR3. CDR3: CASSAYPAGYYEQYF. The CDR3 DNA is TGTGCCAGCAGCGCCTACCCCGCGGGTTACTACGAGCAGTACTTC.

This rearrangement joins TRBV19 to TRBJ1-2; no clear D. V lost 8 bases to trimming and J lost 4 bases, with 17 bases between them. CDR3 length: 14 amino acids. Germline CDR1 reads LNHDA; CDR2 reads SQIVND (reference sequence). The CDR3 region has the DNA TGTGCCAGTTCTGAGAACGGGGATCGCTATGGCTACACCTTC. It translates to CASSENGDRYGYTF.

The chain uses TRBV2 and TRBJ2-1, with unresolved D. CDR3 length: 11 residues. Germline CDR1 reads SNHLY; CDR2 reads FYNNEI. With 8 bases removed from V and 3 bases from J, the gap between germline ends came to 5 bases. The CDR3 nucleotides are TGTGCCAGCCCGGACTACAATGAGCAGTTCTTC. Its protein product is CASPDYNEQFF.

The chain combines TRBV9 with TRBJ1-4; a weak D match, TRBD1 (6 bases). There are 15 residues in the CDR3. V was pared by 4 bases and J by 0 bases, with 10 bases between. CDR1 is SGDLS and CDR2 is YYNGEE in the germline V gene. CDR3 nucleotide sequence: TGTGCCAGCAGCCTCGGGGGCGCAACTAATGAAAAACTGTTTTTT. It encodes CASSLGGATNEKLFF.

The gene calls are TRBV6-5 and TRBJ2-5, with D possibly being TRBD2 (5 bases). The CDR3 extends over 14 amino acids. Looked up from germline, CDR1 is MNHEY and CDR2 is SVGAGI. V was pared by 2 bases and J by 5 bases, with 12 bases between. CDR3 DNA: TGTGCCAGCAGTTACGCCGGACTGAGGGAGACCCAGTACTTC. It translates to CASSYAGLRETQYF.

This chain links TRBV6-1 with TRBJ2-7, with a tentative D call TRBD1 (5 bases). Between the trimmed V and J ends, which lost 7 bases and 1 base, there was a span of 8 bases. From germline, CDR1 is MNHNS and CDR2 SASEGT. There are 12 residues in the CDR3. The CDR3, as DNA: TGTGCCAGCAAAACAGGATCCTACGAGCAGTACTTC. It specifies CASKTGSYEQYF.

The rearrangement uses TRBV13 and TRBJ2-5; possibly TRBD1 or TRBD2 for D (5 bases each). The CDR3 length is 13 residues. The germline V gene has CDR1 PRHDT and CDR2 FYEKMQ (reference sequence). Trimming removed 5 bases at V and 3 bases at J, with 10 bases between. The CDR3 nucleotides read TGTGCCAGCAGCCGGGGCACTGAAGAGACCCAGTACTTC. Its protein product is CASSRGTEETQYF.

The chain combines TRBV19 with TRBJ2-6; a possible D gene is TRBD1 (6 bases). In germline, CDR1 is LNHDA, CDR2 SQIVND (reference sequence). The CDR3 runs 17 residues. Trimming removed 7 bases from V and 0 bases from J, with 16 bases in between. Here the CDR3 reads CASTPGVSVSGANVLTF. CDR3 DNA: TGTGCCAGTACCCCAGGGGTTTCAGTCTCTGGGGCCAACGTCCTGACTTTC.

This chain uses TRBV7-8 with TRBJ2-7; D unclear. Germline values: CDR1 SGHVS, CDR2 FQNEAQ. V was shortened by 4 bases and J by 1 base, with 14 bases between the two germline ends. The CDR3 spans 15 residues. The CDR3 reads CASSSSVGLSYEQYF. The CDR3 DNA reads TGTGCCAGCAGCTCGTCAGTCGGCCTATCCTACGAGCAGTACTTC.

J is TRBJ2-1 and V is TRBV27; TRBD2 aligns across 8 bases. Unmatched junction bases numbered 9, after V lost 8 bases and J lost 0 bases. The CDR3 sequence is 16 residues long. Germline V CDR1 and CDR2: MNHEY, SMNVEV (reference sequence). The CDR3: CASAASGSPSYNEQFF. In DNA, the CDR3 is TGTGCCAGCGCAGCCAGCGGGAGTCCCTCCTACAATGAGCAGTTCTTC.

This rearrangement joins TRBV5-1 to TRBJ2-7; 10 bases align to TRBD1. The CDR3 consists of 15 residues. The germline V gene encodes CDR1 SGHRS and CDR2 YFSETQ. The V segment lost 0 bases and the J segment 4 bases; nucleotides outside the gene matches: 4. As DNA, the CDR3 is TGCGCCAGCAGCTTGGTAGGACAGGGGGTTTACGAGCAGTACTTC. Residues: CASSLVGQGVYEQYF.

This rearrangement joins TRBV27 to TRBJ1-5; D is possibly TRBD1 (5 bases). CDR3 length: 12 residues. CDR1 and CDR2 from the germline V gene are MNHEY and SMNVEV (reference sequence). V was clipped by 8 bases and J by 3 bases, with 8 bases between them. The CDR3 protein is CASRGINQPQHF. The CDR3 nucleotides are TGTGCCAGCCGGGGGATCAATCAGCCCCAGCATTTT.

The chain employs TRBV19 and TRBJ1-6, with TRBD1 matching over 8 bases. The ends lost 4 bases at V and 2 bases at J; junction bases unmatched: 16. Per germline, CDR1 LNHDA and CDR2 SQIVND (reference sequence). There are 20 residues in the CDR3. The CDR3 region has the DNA TGTGCCAGTAGTACCCTCATTGGAGCTACAGGGGGTCCCTATAATTCACCCCTCCACTTT. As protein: CASSTLIGATGGPYNSPLHF.

Here the CDR3 reads CARSSLAGVSKTQYF. Here the CDR3 DNA reads TGTGCCAGAAGCTCACTAGCGGGAGTTTCGAAGACCCAGTACTTC. The chain employs TRBV5-3 and TRBJ2-5; TRBD2 matches at 11 bases. TRBV5-3 is marked as an open reading frame, function uncertain. V lost 3 bases to trimming and J lost 6 bases; unmatched junction nucleotides: 7. This CDR3 is 15 amino acids long.

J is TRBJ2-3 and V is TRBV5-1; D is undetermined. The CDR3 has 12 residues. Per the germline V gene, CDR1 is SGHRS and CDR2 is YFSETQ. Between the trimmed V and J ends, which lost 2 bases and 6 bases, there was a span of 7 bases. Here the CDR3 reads CASSFTDDTQYF. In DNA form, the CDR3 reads TGCGCCAGCAGCTTTACAGACGATACGCAGTATTTT.

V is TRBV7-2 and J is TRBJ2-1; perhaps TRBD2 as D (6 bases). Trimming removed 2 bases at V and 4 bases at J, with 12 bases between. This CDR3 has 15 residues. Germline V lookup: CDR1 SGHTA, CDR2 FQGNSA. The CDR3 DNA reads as TGTGCCAGCAGCTTAATGAGCGGGCCTTACAATGAGCAGTTCTTC. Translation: CASSLMSGPYNEQFF.

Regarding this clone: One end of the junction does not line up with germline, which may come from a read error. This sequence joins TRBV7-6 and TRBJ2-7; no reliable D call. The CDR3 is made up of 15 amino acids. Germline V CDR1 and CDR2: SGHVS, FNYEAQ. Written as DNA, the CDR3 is TGTGCCAGCAGTTTAGAATTGCCCCCGGTCTACGAGCAGTACTTC. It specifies CASSLELPPVYEQYF.

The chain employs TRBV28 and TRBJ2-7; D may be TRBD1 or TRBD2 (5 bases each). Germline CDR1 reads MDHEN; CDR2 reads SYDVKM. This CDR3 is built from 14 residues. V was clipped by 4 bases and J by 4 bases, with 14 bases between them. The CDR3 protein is CASSSGTVRYEQYF. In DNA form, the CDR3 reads TGTGCCAGCAGTTCCGGGACCGTCAGATACGAGCAGTACTTC.

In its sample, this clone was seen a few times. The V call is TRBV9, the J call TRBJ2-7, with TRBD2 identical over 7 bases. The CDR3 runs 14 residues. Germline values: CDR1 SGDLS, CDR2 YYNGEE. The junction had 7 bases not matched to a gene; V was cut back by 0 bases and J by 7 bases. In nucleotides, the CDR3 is TGTGCCAGCAGCGTAGAGGGCGGGAGTGGGGAGCAGTACTTC. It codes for CASSVEGGSGEQYF. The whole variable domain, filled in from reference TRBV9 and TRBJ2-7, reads DSGVTQTPKHLITATGQRVTLRCSPRSGDLSVYWYQQSLDQGLQFLIQYYNGEERAKGNILERFSAQQFPDLHSELNLSSLELGDSALYFCASSVEGGSGEQYFGPGTRLTVT.

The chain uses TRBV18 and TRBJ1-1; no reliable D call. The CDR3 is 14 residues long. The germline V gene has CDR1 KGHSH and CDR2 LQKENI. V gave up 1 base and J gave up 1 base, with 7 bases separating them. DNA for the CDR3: TGTGCCAGCTCACCACGGGAAGAGAACACTGAAGCTTTCTTT. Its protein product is CASSPREENTEAFF.

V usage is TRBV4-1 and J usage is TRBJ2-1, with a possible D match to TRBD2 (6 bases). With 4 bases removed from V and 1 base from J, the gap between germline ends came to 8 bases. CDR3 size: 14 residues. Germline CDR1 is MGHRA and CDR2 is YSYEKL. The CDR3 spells CASSRDFSYNEQFF. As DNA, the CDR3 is TGCGCCAGCAGCCGGGACTTTTCCTACAATGAGCAGTTCTTC.